This T cell receptor beta chain derives from a study of a mutant IDH1 vaccine in newly diagnosed glioma. As for the study in general: Radiotherapy alone preceded vaccination by 4-6 weeks; alternatively, vaccination started with temozolomide cycles. Treated patients, around 60% male and about 38% female, averaged approximately 40 years of age. Study observations and caveats: Apparently, pseudoprogression bore no relation to changes among the top peripheral T cell clonotypes.

Note on this clone: Its target is not known.

V dropped 7 bases and J dropped 0; count of bases not matched to a gene: 12. Germline V gene sequence: CDR1 WNHNN, CDR2 SYGVQD (reference sequence). CDR3 length: 18 amino acids. Time point here: week 47, end of study. In every dose of vaccine, 300 ug of mutant IDH1 20-mer peptide was given alongside topical imiquimod. Donors had new IDH1-mutant astrocytomas of WHO grade 3 or 4 (ATRX-lost). Produced via immunoSEQ multiplex PCR; TCRdb's table is partial and in-frame only. The sample comprises some 56,000 clones, around three quarters of which are singletons, and around 5% rests with the top ten. The rearrangement uses TRBV10-1 and TRBJ2-3, with 11 bases matching TRBD2. Sample: PBMCs, taken from a glioma patient whose treatment included an IDH1 peptide vaccine. The TCR sequence derives from a man aged 50 to 60 with glioma. In nucleotides, the CDR3 is TGCGCCAGCATCAAAAGGACTAGCGGGTTCTCTAGCACAGATACGCAGTATTTT. Translating it yields CASIKRTSGFSSTDTQYF.